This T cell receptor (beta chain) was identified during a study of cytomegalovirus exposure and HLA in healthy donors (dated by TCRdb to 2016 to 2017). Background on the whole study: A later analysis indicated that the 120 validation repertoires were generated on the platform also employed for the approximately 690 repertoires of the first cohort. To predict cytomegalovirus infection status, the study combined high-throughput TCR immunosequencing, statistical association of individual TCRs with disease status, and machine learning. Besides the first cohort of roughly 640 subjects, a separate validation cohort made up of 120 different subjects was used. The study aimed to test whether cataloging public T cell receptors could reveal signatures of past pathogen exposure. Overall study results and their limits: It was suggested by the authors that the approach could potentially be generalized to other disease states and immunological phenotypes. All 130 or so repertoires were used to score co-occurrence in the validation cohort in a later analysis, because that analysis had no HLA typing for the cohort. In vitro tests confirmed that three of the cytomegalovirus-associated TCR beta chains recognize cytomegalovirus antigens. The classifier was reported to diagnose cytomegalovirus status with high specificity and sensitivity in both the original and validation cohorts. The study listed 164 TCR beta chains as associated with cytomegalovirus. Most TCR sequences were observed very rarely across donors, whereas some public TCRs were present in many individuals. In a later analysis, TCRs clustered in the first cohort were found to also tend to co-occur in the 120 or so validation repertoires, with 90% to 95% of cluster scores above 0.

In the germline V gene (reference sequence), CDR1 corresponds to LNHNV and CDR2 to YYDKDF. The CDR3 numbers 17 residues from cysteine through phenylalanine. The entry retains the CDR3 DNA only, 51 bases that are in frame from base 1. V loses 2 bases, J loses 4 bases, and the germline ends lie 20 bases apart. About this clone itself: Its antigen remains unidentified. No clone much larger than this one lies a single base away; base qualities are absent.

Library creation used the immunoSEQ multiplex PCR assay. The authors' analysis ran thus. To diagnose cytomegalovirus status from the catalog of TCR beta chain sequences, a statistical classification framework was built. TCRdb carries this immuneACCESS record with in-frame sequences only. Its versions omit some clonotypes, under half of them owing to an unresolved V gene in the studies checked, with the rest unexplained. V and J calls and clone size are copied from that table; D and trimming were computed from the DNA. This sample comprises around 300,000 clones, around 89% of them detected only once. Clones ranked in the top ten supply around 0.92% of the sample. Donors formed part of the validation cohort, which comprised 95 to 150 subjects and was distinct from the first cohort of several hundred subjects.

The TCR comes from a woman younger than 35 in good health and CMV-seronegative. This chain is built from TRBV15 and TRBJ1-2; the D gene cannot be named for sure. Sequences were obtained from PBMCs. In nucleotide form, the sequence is TGTGCCACCAGCAGATCTTTTAGTGGTGGCAGGTCCTATGGCTACACCTTC. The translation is CATSRSFSGGRSYGYTF.